The 17 T cell receptor beta chains in this list originate from one sample, sequenced in a study of identical twins. In TCRdb, the 5' RACE reads were re-called with MiXCR into one record per CDR3 protein. The sample includes a few hundred thousand distinct CDR3 sequences, around 15% of them seen just once. These data also formed part of another study, on yellow fever vaccine responses in identical twins.

The material sequenced was CD4+ T cells sorted from blood. These receptors were taken from a woman aged 18-29 years in good health.

This sequence joins TRBV21-1 and TRBJ2-7; the tabulated D call, TRBD1, remains unverified against the DNA. TRBV21-1 is shown as a pseudogene. The CDR3 has 16 amino acids. In nucleotides, the CDR3 is TGTGCCAGCAGCAAAAAGCTCAGGGCAGGGACCTACGAGCAGTACTTC. It is translated as CASSKKLRAGTYEQYF.

This clonotype was detected only a few times. The genes are TRBV20-1 and TRBJ2-3; D unresolved. The CDR3 contains 13 residues. The V and J ends lost 5 bases and 2 bases respectively, with 11 bases between them. The germline gives CDR1 DFQATT, CDR2 SNEGSKA (reference sequence). The CDR3 reads CSAGTGSTDTQYF. The CDR3 DNA sequence: TGCAGTGCTGGAACGGGTTCCACAGATACGCAGTATTTT.

A few counts support this clonotype. J is TRBJ2-7 and V is TRBV20-1; 10 bases line up with TRBD1. The CDR3 is 14 amino acids. Germline V gives CDR1 DFQATT, CDR2 SNEGSKA (reference sequence). The ends lost 4 bases at V and 3 bases at J; junction bases unmatched: 6. The CDR3, as DNA: TGCAGTGCTACCAAGACAGGGGGCAACTACGAGCAGTACTTC. This encodes CSATKTGGNYEQYF.

The chain has TRBV20-1 and TRBJ2-5; weak D call: TRBD1 (6 bases). Trimming removed 6 bases from V and 0 bases from J, with 14 bases in between. This CDR3 contains 14 residues. In germline, CDR1 is DFQATT, CDR2 SNEGSKA (reference sequence). CDR3 amino acids: CSAGLGTNQETQYF. DNA for the CDR3: TGCAGTGCCGGACTGGGGACAAACCAAGAGACCCAGTACTTC.

This clonotype was found many times. V gene TRBV10-3 combines with J gene TRBJ2-1; TRBD2 might be the D (8 bases). CDR3 size: 14 residues. Germline V gives CDR1 ENHRY, CDR2 SYGVKD. The germline V and J ends were trimmed by 11 bases and 5 bases, with 19 bases remaining between them. The CDR3 DNA is TGTGCCGGCGGGGGGACAGAGGGTAACAATGAGCAGTTCTTC. It yields the protein CAGGGTEGNNEQFF.

This clonotype was detected a few times. The rearrangement uses TRBV2 and TRBJ2-7, with TRBD1 matching 8 bases. V was pared by 2 bases and J by 5 bases, with 5 bases of the junction left unmatched. The CDR3 is made up of 14 amino acids. Germline assignment: CDR1 SNHLY and CDR2 FYNNEI. CDR3: CASSENRGANEQYF. The CDR3, as DNA: TGTGCCAGCAGTGAAAACAGGGGGGCCAACGAGCAGTACTTC.

V usage is TRBV4-2 and J usage is TRBJ2-5; possible D gene TRBD2, 7 bases. This CDR3 spans 15 amino acids. The ends were cut back, 3 bases at V and 5 bases at J, with 16 bases in the middle. Germline CDR1 is LGHNA and CDR2 is YNFKEQ. CDR3 sequence reads: CASSQVGGAGETQYF. The CDR3 DNA reads as TGTGCCAGCAGCCAGGTTGGGGGGGCGGGGGAGACCCAGTACTTC.

A few counts support this clonotype. The chain combines TRBV6-6 with TRBJ2-2; D is unresolved. The CDR3 extends over 12 amino acids. Germline V gene lookup returns CDR1 MNHNY and CDR2 SVGAGI (reference sequence). V lost 8 bases to trimming and J lost 4 bases, with 8 bases between them. CDR3 in amino acids: CASFKTTGELFF. CDR3 coding DNA: TGTGCCAGCTTCAAGACCACCGGGGAGCTGTTTTTT.

This chain connects TRBV18 to TRBJ2-7, with D perhaps TRBD1 or TRBD2 (5 bases each). Looked up from germline, CDR1 is KGHSH and CDR2 is LQKENI. The CDR3 runs to 16 residues. With 6 bases removed from V and 5 bases from J, the gap between germline ends came to 23 bases. The DNA for the CDR3 is TGTGCCAGCTCCTCGTCGGCCGGGGCACTCAGGAACGAGCAGTACTTC. As protein: CASSSSAGALRNEQYF.

This clonotype was picked up a small number of times. The chain is built from TRBV4-2 and TRBJ2-7; possibly TRBD1 or TRBD2 for D (6 bases each). CDR1 and CDR2 from the germline V gene are LGHNA and YNFKEQ. This CDR3 has 15 amino acids. Between the trimmed V and J ends, which lost 2 bases and 6 bases, there was a span of 17 bases. Here the CDR3 reads CASSQKWGASGEQYF. CDR3 bases: TGTGCCAGCAGCCAAAAGTGGGGGGCTTCCGGCGAGCAGTACTTC.

This clonotype was observed a handful of times. The chain uses TRBV3-1 and TRBJ2-7; no definite D call. The CDR3 totals 12 residues. Trimming took off 0 bases at V and 9 bases at J, with 9 bases between the two ends. Germline values: CDR1 LGHDT, CDR2 YNNKEL (reference sequence). The DNA for the CDR3 is TGTGCCAGCAGCCAAGATAGCAGGTGGCAGTACTTC. Its translation is CASSQDSRWQYF.

This clonotype has more than one count but fewer than ten. V usage is TRBV28 and J usage is TRBJ2-5; TRBD1 matches at 7 bases. CDR3 size: 16 residues. The V segment lost 5 bases and the J segment 5 bases; nucleotides outside the gene matches: 14. From germline, CDR1 is MDHEN and CDR2 SYDVKM. The chain's CDR3 is CASSGDRAVLGETQYF. The CDR3 bases are TGTGCCAGCAGTGGGGACAGAGCGGTCCTGGGGGAGACCCAGTACTTC.

The V gene is TRBV20-1, the J gene TRBJ2-7; tentative D call: TRBD2 (5 bases). The germline V gene has CDR1 DFQATT and CDR2 SNEGSKA (reference sequence). Trimming shortened V by 5 bases and J by 4 bases, and 6 bases separated the two germline ends. The CDR3 is 10 amino acids. The CDR3, as DNA: TGCAGTGCTGGGGAGTACGAGCAGTACTTC. It yields the protein CSAGEYEQYF.

There are a few counts of this clonotype. This rearrangement joins TRBV6-5 to TRBJ2-7, with 10 bases lining up with TRBD2. Trimming took 0 bases from V and 5 from J; bases not matched to a gene: 4. Germline CDR1 is MNHEY and CDR2 is SVGAGI. The CDR3 has 15 amino acids. The CDR3 nucleotides read TGTGCCAGCAGTTACTCAGCGGGAGGGTCCAACGAGCAGTACTTC. It codes for CASSYSAGGSNEQYF.

In its sample, this clonotype was seen many times. This rearrangement joins TRBV29-1 to TRBJ2-1; D remains ambiguous. The CDR3 runs 12 residues. Per germline, CDR1 SQVTM and CDR2 ANQGSEA. V was pared by 7 bases and J by 12 bases, with 19 bases between. CDR3: CSATDSPGWQFF. Here the CDR3 DNA reads TGCAGCGCAACAGATTCCCCCGGATGGCAGTTCTTC.

The J gene is TRBJ2-1, the V gene TRBV27; D may be TRBD2 (6 bases). Germline values: CDR1 MNHEY, CDR2 SMNVEV (reference sequence). V was cut by 1 base and J by 9 bases, with 10 bases left in between. The CDR3 extends over 13 amino acids. CDR3 amino acids: CASSLWGVGEQFF. The CDR3 DNA sequence: TGTGCCAGCAGTTTATGGGGGGTTGGTGAGCAGTTCTTC.

A few counts support this clonotype. V and J are TRBV28 and TRBJ2-7; 11 bases align to TRBD2. The V and J ends lost 3 bases and 0 bases, in that order; junction bases with no gene match: 4. The CDR3 totals 16 residues. CDR1 is MDHEN and CDR2 is SYDVKM in the germline V gene. CDR3 region: CASSLGLADSSYEQYF. The CDR3 DNA sequence: TGTGCCAGCAGTTTGGGACTAGCGGACTCCTCCTACGAGCAGTACTTC.